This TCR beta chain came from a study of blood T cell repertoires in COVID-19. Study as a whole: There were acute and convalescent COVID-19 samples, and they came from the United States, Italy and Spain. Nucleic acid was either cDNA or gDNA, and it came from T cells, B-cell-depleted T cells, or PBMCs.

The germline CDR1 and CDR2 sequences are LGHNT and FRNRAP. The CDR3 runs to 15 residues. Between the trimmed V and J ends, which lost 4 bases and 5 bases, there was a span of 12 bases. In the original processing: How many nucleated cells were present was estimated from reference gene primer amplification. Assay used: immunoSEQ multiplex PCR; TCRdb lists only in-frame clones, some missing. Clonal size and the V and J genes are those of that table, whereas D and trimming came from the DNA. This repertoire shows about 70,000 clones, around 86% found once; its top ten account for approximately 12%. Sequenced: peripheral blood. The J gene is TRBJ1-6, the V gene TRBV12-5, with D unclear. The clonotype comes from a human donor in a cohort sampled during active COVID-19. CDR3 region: CASGYSGPNNSPLHF. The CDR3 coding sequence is TGTGCTAGTGGTTACTCAGGCCCTAATAATTCACCCCTCCACTTT. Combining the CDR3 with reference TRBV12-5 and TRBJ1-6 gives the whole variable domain DARVTQTPRHKVTEMGQEVTMRCQPILGHNTVFWYRQTMMQGLELLAYFRNRAPLDDSGMPKDRFSAEMPDATLATLKIQPSEPRDSAVYFCASGYSGPNNSPLHFGNGTRLTVT.